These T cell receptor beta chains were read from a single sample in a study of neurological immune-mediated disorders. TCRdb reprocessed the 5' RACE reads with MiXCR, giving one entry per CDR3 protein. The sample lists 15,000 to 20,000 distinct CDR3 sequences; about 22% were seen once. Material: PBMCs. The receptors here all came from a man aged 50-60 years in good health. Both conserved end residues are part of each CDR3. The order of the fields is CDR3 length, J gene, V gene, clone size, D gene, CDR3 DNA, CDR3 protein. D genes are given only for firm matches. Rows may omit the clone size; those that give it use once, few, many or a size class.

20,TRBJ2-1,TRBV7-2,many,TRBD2,TGTGCCAGCAGGGACGGACTAGCGGGAGGGCTGGATGACTCCTACAATGAGCAGTTCTTC,CASRDGLAGGLDDSYNEQFF
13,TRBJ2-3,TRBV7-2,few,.,TGTGCCAGCAGCTTAGTTTGGACAGATACGCAGTATTTT,CASSLVWTDTQYF
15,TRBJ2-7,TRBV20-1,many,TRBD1,TGCAGTGCTAGAGGATGGGGACAGACGTATTACGAGCAGTACTTC,CSARGWGQTYYEQYF
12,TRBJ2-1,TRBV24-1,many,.,TGTGCCACCAGTGAAAACCTAAGTAGGCAGTTCTTC,CATSENLSRQFF
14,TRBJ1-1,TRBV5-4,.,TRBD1,TGTGCCAGCAGCGGGACAGGGCAGAACACTGAAGCTTTCTTT,CASSGTGQNTEAFF
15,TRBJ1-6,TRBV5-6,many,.,TGTGCCAGCAGCCGAGACACAGGGACCGGTTCACCCCTCCACTTT,CASSRDTGTGSPLHF
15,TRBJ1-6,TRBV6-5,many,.,TGTGCCAGCAGTCCATGGAGCTCCTATAATTCACCCCTCCACTTT,CASSPWSSYNSPLHF
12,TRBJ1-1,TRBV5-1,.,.,TGCGCCAGCAGCTTTAGTGACACTGAAGCTTTCTTT,CASSFSDTEAFF
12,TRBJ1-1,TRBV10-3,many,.,TGTGCCACCCGCCTGGGGGGCACTGAAGCTTTCTTT,CATRLGGTEAFF
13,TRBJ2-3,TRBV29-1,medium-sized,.,TGCAGCGCAGACATAGGTTATGCAGATACGCAGTATTTT,CSADIGYADTQYF
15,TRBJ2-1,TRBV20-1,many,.,TGCAGTGCTGGCCCGGGGCAGCCAGGAGGGAATGAGCAGTTCTTC,CSAGPGQPGGNEQFF
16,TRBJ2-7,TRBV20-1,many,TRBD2,TGCAGTGCTAGAGATCTGACTAGCGGGAGGGTCTACGAGCAGTACTTC,CSARDLTSGRVYEQYF
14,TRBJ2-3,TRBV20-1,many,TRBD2,TGCAGTGCCCGCGGACTAGCGGGAGTTTATACGCAGTATTTT,CSARGLAGVYTQYF
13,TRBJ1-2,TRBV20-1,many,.,TGCAGTGCTAGAGGGATTATACTGGGTGGCTACACCTTC,CSARGIILGGYTF
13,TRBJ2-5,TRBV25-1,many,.,TGTGCCAGCAGTGATGGGAACCAAGAGACCCAGTACTTC,CASSDGNQETQYF
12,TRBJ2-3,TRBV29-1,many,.,TGCAGCGTCAGATCCCCTACAGATACGCAGTATTTT,CSVRSPTDTQYF
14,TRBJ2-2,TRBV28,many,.,TGTGCCAGCAGTCCCCCGCGGGTGGCCGGGGAGCTGTTTTTT,CASSPPRVAGELFF
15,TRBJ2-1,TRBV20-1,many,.,TGCAGTGCTAGAGATCTTAACAGGGACCACAATGAGCAGTTCTTC,CSARDLNRDHNEQFF
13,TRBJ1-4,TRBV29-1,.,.,TGCAGCGTTGGAGCAGGGATTAATGAAAAACTGTTTTTT,CSVGAGINEKLFF
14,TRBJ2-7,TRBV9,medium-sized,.,TGTGCCAGCAGCCCCCAATGGGGGGCGGGAGAGCAGTACTTC,CASSPQWGAGEQYF
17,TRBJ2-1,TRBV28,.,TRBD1,TGTGCCAGCAGTTTACGAAAAGGACAGGGGCCTTACAATGAGCAGTTCTTC,CASSLRKGQGPYNEQFF
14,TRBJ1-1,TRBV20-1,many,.,TGCAGTGCTTGGTACTGGGGACGGGGGACTGAAGCTTTCTTT,CSAWYWGRGTEAFF
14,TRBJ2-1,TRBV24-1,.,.,TGTGCCACCAGTGATTTCAGGCCCTACAATGAGCAGTTCTTC,CATSDFRPYNEQFF
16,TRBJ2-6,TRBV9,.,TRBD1,TGTGCCACCGGGACAGGGGGCTACTCTGGGGCCAACGTCCTGACTTTC,CATGTGGYSGANVLTF
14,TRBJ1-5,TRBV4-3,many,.,TGCGCCAGCAGCCAGGGGACGGAGAATCAGCCCCAGCATTTT,CASSQGTENQPQHF
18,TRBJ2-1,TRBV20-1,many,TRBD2,TGCAGTGCTAGAATCCTCAGGGAGGGTAGCGGGAGTCTAAATGAGCAGTTCTTC,CSARILREGSGSLNEQFF
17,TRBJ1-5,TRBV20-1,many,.,TGCAGTGCTAGGAAGGGTCGAGGGGTCCGAAGCAATCAGCCCCAGCATTTT,CSARKGRGVRSNQPQHF
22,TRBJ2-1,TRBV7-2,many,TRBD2,TGTGCCAGCAGCCGTCCAGAGGGCGGGGGACTAGCGGGTAGGTTCTCCTACAATGAGCAGTTCTTC,CASSRPEGGGLAGRFSYNEQFF
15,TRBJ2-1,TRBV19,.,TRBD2,TGTGCCAGTAGCACGAGAGGAGCGGGAGCCAATGAGCAGTTCTTC,CASSTRGAGANEQFF
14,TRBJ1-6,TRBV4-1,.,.,TGCGCCAGCAGCCAAGATTGGGGTGATGCACCCCTCCACTTT,CASSQDWGDAPLHF
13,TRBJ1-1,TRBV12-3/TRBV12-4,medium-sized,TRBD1,TGTGCCAGCAGTTTGGCAGGGGGCACTGAAGCTTTCTTT,CASSLAGGTEAFF
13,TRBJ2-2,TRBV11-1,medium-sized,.,TGTGCCAGCAGCCTGAGTCAGAAGGAGGAGCTGTTTTTT,CASSLSQKEELFF
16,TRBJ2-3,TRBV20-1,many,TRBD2,TGCAGTGCTAGCCAACTAGCGGGAAAAAGCACAGATACGCAGTATTTT,CSASQLAGKSTDTQYF
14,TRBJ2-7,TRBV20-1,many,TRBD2,TGCAGTGCTAGAGTCAGCGGGAACCTCTGGGGGCAGTACTTC,CSARVSGNLWGQYF
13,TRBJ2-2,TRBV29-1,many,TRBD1,TGCAGCGCCGGGACAGGGGACACCGGGGAGCTGTTTTTT,CSAGTGDTGELFF
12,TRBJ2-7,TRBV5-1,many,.,TGCGCCAGCAGACTACCGAGTGGGGAGCAGTACTTC,CASRLPSGEQYF
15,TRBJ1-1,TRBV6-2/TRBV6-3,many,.,TGTGCCAGCAGTCCTTGGACAGCCTATAACACTGAAGCTTTCTTT,CASSPWTAYNTEAFF
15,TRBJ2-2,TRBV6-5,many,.,TGTGCCAGCAGTTACGGTAGCCTAGGGACCGGGGAGCTGTTTTTT,CASSYGSLGTGELFF
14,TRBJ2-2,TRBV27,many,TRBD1,TGTGCCAGCAGTACACTACAGGGGGTCGGGGAGCTGTTTTTT,CASSTLQGVGELFF
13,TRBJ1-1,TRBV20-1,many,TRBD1,TGCAGTGCCCCTCGACAGGGGCAGAGTGAAGCTTTCTTT,CSAPRQGQSEAFF
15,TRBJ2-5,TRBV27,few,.,TGTGCCAGCAGTTCCTCCGGAGGGGGATCAAGGACCCAGTACTTC,CASSSSGGGSRTQYF
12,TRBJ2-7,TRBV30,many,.,TGTGCCTGGAGTCTGGTGGGGGTCGAGCAGTACTTC,CAWSLVGVEQYF
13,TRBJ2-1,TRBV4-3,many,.,TGCGCCAGCAGCCAAGATCTAGGGGGTGAGCAGTTCTTC,CASSQDLGGEQFF
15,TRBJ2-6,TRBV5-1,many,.,TGCGCCAGCAGCTTACAAAACTCTGGGGCCAACGTCCTGACTTTC,CASSLQNSGANVLTF
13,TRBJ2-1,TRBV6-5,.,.,TGTGCCAGCGGCCCCTACTCCTACAATGAGCAGTTCTTC,CASGPYSYNEQFF
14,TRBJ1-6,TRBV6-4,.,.,TGTGCCAGCATCCGAACAGCCCTGGGGTCACCCCTCCACTTT,CASIRTALGSPLHF
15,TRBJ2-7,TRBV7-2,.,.,TGTGCTAGCAGCTTAGGCGGGATAAACACCTACGAGCAGTACTTC,CASSLGGINTYEQYF